This T cell receptor (beta chain) was captured in a study of OX40 agonist ivuxolimab in advanced cancers. Study-level background: The study gave patients intravenous ivuxolimab at 0.01 to 10 mg/kg every 2 weeks. Participants averaged about 60 years of age (range roughly 23 to 90) and were around 83% male. Findings and limits, study-wide: At 0.1 to 3.0 mg/kg, clonal expansion of CD4+ and CD8+ blood T cells had occurred by week 6.

Concerning this clone itself: Its antigen is not identified.

Generated by immunoSEQ multiplex PCR, the TCRdb table keeps only in-frame clones and is missing some. The table includes tens of thousands of clones, approximately 86% detected once. V shed 1 base and J 7 bases; nucleotides not matched to a gene: 8. In germline, CDR1 is GTSNPN, CDR2 SVGIG (reference sequence). CDR3 length equals 14 residues. This sequence joins TRBV30 and TRBJ2-3, with TRBD2 matching 7 bases. This specimen consisted of CD4+ or CD8+ T cells sorted from blood, obtained in a trial of the OX40 agonist ivuxolimab. This sequence originates from an adult with an advanced solid tumor such as melanoma, head and neck, liver or kidney cancer. As DNA, the CDR3 is TGTGCCTGGAGTGCCAGCGGGGTCCGTTATACGCAGTATTTT. Protein: CAWSASGVRYTQYF.